This T cell receptor beta chain was observed in a study of T cells in Graves' hyperthyroidism and ophthalmopathy. What was amplified from RNA transcripts were TCR beta CDR3 regions. HTBI primers were used for first-round RT-PCR of the TCR CDR3. TCRdb reprocessed the multiplex PCR reads via MiXCR and lists one record per CDR3 protein. This sample has fewer than 750,000 distinct CDR3 sequences, with more than 12% found just once. Study findings and constraints: Within blood appeared most thyroid clonotypes that had expanded above 0.001.

This clonotype showed up many times. Its antigen is unknown. The receptor's source is a woman aged 50 to 60 with Graves' ophthalmopathy. The sample consisted of blood.

The CDR3 region is CSVGRRLGTDTQYF. The CDR3 nucleotides read TGCAGCGTTGGACGAAGACTGGGCACAGATACGCAGTATTTT. This rearrangement joins TRBV29-1 to TRBJ2-3; no definite D call. Trimming pared 4 bases from V and 1 base from J, leaving 12 bases between. Germline V gene lookup returns CDR1 SQVTM and CDR2 ANQGSEA. This CDR3 is built from 14 residues.